Presented here are 31 T cell receptor beta chains from one specimen sequenced in a study of T cells after yellow fever vaccination. Via MiXCR, TCRdb re-called the 5' RACE reads, giving one row per CDR3 protein. Of 300,000 to 400,000 distinct CDR3 sequences listed, under 5% are singletons. This specimen consisted of PBMCs, obtained 5 days after the yellow fever booster vaccination. Every receptor here comes from a man between 18 and 35 years old who received the YFV17D yellow fever vaccine.

The chain is built from TRBV12-3 or TRBV12-4 and TRBJ1-1; D unclear. This CDR3 has 14 residues. V lost 4 bases and J lost 1, with 10 bases in between. DNA for the CDR3: TGTGCCAGCAGTTCCTCCGGCCGGAACACTGAAGCTTTCTTT. It translates to CASSSSGRNTEAFF.

This clonotype was recorded a few times. The V call is TRBV10-2, the J call TRBJ2-3, with 8 bases lining up with TRBD2. Germline CDR1 and CDR2: WSHSY and SAAADI. The CDR3 runs 16 residues. V lost 4 bases and J lost 0; bases outside the gene matches: 6. In DNA, the CDR3 is TGCGCCAGCAGTGCGATTAGCGGGGTTAGCACAGATACGCAGTATTTT. Its translation is CASSAISGVSTDTQYF.

At least ten counts were recorded for this clonotype. The chain is built from TRBV12-3 or TRBV12-4 and TRBJ1-4; D is possibly TRBD1 (5 bases). This CDR3 spans 13 amino acids. Trimming took 4 bases from V and 7 from J, leaving 10 bases between them. CDR3 amino acids: CASSSRGGEKLFF. DNA of the CDR3: TGTGCCAGCAGTTCCCGGGGGGGTGAAAAACTGTTTTTT.

The chain is built from TRBV27 and TRBJ2-5, with 11 nucleotides matching TRBD2. The V gene's germline CDR1 is MNHEY and CDR2 SMNVEV (reference sequence). The J segment lost 5 bases and the V segment lost 7 bases, leaving 12 bases of the junction unmatched. This CDR3 is 16 amino acids long. This chain's CDR3 is CASKLAGEPGAETQYF. The CDR3 bases are TGTGCCAGCAAACTAGCGGGGGAGCCTGGGGCGGAGACCCAGTACTTC.

The genes are TRBV20-1 and TRBJ1-5; D uncertain. The ends were cut back, 6 bases at V and 3 bases at J, with 15 bases in the middle. The CDR3 contains 14 residues. Per the germline V gene, CDR1 is DFQATT and CDR2 is SNEGSKA (reference sequence). CDR3 residues: CSASHRTLNQPQHF. Here the CDR3 DNA reads TGCAGTGCGTCCCACAGAACCCTCAATCAGCCCCAGCATTTT.

The V call is TRBV19, the J call TRBJ2-2; no clear D gene. There are 14 residues in the CDR3. The V gene lost 3 bases and the J gene lost 5 bases, with 10 bases spanning the gap. CDR1 is LNHDA, CDR2 SQIVND, per germline (reference sequence). CDR3 DNA sequence: TGTGCCAGTAGTATGGCGGCGCGAACCGGGGAGCTGTTTTTT. It specifies CASSMAARTGELFF.

There are a few counts of this clonotype. The chain has TRBV12-3 or TRBV12-4 and TRBJ1-3; D perhaps matches TRBD1 (5 bases). The CDR3 is 15 amino acids. Deletions cut 7 bases from V and 3 bases from J, with 16 bases between. The CDR3 here is CASTLGGGFGNTIYF. The CDR3 DNA follows: TGTGCCAGCACCCTAGGCGGGGGGTTTGGAAACACCATATATTTT.

This clonotype has only a few counts. V gene TRBV28 combines with J gene TRBJ2-3; D is ambiguous. Germline CDR1 and CDR2: MDHEN and SYDVKM. Trimming stripped 8 bases from V and 2 bases from J, with 8 bases between. The CDR3 sequence is 12 residues long. The CDR3 DNA sequence: TGTGCCAGCTACTCCCCCACAGATACGCAGTATTTT. Its protein product is CASYSPTDTQYF.

In its sample, this clonotype was seen many times. At one of its ends the junction is not consistent with the germline gene, which may arise from a read error. The V call is TRBV7-2, the J call TRBJ2-3; D might be TRBD2 (7 bases). The CDR3 totals 16 residues. Per the germline V gene, CDR1 is SGHTA and CDR2 is FQGNSA. For the CDR3, the DNA is TGTGCCAGCAGCTCCGGGGCGGGGGCTAGCACATATACGCAGTATTTT. As protein: CASSSGAGASTYTQYF.

This clonotype was counted at least ten times. The chain recombines TRBV5-6 with TRBJ1-5; weak D call: TRBD1 (5 bases). The V gene's germline CDR1 is SGHDT and CDR2 YYEEEE. There are 14 residues in the CDR3. Trimming stripped 2 bases from V and 2 bases from J, with 8 bases between. CDR3 sequence reads: CASSFTGGNQPQHF. The CDR3 DNA follows: TGTGCCAGCAGCTTCACAGGAGGCAATCAGCCCCAGCATTTT.

The table lists this clonotype with a few counts. The chain employs TRBV19 and TRBJ1-1, with D perhaps TRBD1 (6 bases). There are 15 residues in the CDR3. CDR1 LNHDA and CDR2 SQIVND come from the germline V gene (reference sequence). V was clipped by 6 bases and J by 6 bases, with 20 bases between them. The CDR3 coding sequence is TGTGCCAGTAGAACGCCAGGGGAGCGGGATTCTGAAGCTTTCTTT. Residues: CASRTPGERDSEAFF.

The rearrangement uses TRBV20-1 and TRBJ2-1; TRBD1 matches 7 bases. The V and J ends lost 3 bases and 7 bases, in that order; junction bases with no gene match: 12. CDR3 length: 15 residues. Per the germline V gene, CDR1 is DFQATT and CDR2 is SNEGSKA (reference sequence). Here the CDR3 reads CSASRPGRGRNEQFF. CDR3 nucleotides: TGCAGTGCTAGTAGACCGGGTAGGGGGCGTAATGAGCAGTTCTTC.

This chain links TRBV20-1 with TRBJ2-7; 8 positions match TRBD2. The CDR3 has 14 residues. Germline assignment: CDR1 DFQATT and CDR2 SNEGSKA (reference sequence). J was trimmed by 5 bases and V by 6 bases; bases with no gene match: 12. CDR3 amino acids: CSAPPPRGGDEQYF. CDR3 bases: TGCAGTGCGCCCCCACCTCGGGGGGGAGACGAGCAGTACTTC.

This clonotype has only a few counts. The V and J genes are TRBV5-6 and TRBJ1-5, with D possibly TRBD1 on 5 matching bases. Germline loops: CDR1 SGHDT, CDR2 YYEEEE. This CDR3 is built from 15 residues. With 0 bases removed from V and 4 bases from J, the gap between germline ends came to 11 bases. CDR3 protein: CASSLGGAHNQPQHF. Here the CDR3 DNA reads TGTGCCAGCAGCTTGGGAGGGGCCCATAATCAGCCCCAGCATTTT.

At least ten counts were recorded for this clonotype. V is TRBV20-1 and J is TRBJ2-7, with D hard to call. Looked up from germline, CDR1 is DFQATT and CDR2 is SNEGSKA (reference sequence). Trimming stripped 6 bases from V and 4 bases from J, with 16 bases between. The CDR3 is 13 amino acids. The CDR3 reads CSARTAVGYEQYF. The CDR3 DNA reads as TGCAGTGCACGGACCGCCGTGGGGTACGAGCAGTACTTC.

The chain employs TRBV5-4 and TRBJ2-7; tentatively, D is TRBD1 (6 bases). V shed 2 bases and J shed 4 bases, with 13 bases lying between them. The CDR3 length is 14 residues. Germline V gives CDR1 SGHNT, CDR2 YYREEE (reference sequence). The CDR3 protein is CASSFVGTPYEQYF. CDR3 DNA: TGTGCCAGCAGCTTCGTCGGGACACCATACGAGCAGTACTTC. The variable domain in full, with the rest retrieved from reference TRBV5-4 and TRBJ2-7, is ETGVTQSPTHLIKTRGQQVTLRCSSQSGHNTVSWYQQALGQGPQFIFQYYREEENGRGNFPPRFSGLQFPNYSSELNVNALELDDSALYLCASSFVGTPYEQYFGPGTRLTVT.

This clonotype was recorded many times. This rearrangement joins TRBV24-1 to TRBJ2-5; D gene unclear. The CDR3 sequence is 13 residues long. Per the germline V gene, CDR1 is KGHDR and CDR2 is SFDVKD. V was cut by 5 bases and J by 1 base, with 7 bases left in between. CDR3 nucleotides: TGTGCCACCAGTGTGTCCAGCCAAGAGACCCAGTACTTC. Translation: CATSVSSQETQYF.

V usage is TRBV18 and J usage is TRBJ2-5; 12 nucleotides line up with TRBD2. The CDR3 totals 16 residues. CDR1 and CDR2 (germline): KGHSH, LQKENI. Trimming at V came to 4 bases and at J to 4 bases, leaving 7 bases not matched to a gene. The CDR3 nucleotides are TGTGCCAGCTCACTTCGGACTAGCGGGGAGGGAGAGACCCAGTACTTC. This gives the protein CASSLRTSGEGETQYF.

The genes are TRBV12-3 or TRBV12-4 and TRBJ1-2; TRBD1 aligns across 10 bases. The junction had 4 bases not matched to a gene; V was cut back by 5 bases and J by 13 bases. The CDR3 has 11 amino acids. This chain's CDR3 is CASSGTGVSTF. The CDR3 nucleotides read TGTGCCAGCAGTGGGACAGGGGTGAGCACCTTC.

This clonotype was counted at least ten times. The V and J genes are TRBV4-2 and TRBJ2-5, with 8 bases that match TRBD2. The CDR3 contains 15 residues. Germline CDR1 reads LGHNA; CDR2 reads YNFKEQ. V trimming: 5 bases; J trimming: 0 bases; junction bases outside the gene matches: 5. The CDR3 bases are TGTGCCAGCAGCGTAGCGGGGACCGACCAAGAGACCCAGTACTTC. It specifies CASSVAGTDQETQYF.

This clonotype was observed a handful of times. V usage is TRBV29-1 and J usage is TRBJ1-2; D ambiguous. CDR1 is SQVTM, CDR2 ANQGSEA, per germline. V was pared by 4 bases and J by 4 bases, with 7 bases between. The CDR3 runs to 11 residues. The CDR3 DNA follows: TGCAGCGTTGTAAGGGCCTATGGCTACACCTTC. As protein: CSVVRAYGYTF.

V gene TRBV5-1 combines with J gene TRBJ2-3; 14 bases agree with TRBD2. This CDR3 is 16 amino acids long. V lost 0 bases, J lost 7 bases, and 4 bases stayed unmatched. Germline V gene sequence: CDR1 SGHRS, CDR2 YFSETQ. CDR3 DNA sequence: TGCGCCAGCAGCTTGGGGACTAGCGGGGGGTTCCATACGCAGTATTTT. As protein: CASSLGTSGGFHTQYF.

In this sample, this clonotype turned up a few times. The V call is TRBV25-1, the J call TRBJ2-3, with 7 bases that match TRBD2. This CDR3 comprises 14 residues. Germline CDR1 and CDR2: MGHDK and SYGVNS. Germline trimming cut 5 bases from V and 3 bases from J; bases unmatched to any gene: 5. This CDR3 is CASSTQRGTDTQYF. The CDR3 DNA reads as TGTGCCAGCAGTACACAGCGGGGAACAGATACGCAGTATTTT.

The chain employs TRBV29-1 and TRBJ2-1, with D perhaps matching TRBD1 or TRBD2 (7 bases each). The CDR3 is 13 residues long. Trimming took 0 bases from V and 8 from J, leaving 11 bases between them. The V gene's germline CDR1 is SQVTM and CDR2 ANQGSEA. CDR3 residues: CSVEEQGRDEQFF. As DNA, the CDR3 is TGCAGCGTTGAAGAACAGGGGAGGGATGAGCAGTTCTTC.

In its sample, this clonotype was seen a few times. The chain uses TRBV20-1 and TRBJ2-6; a possible D gene is TRBD2 (6 bases). The CDR3 totals 15 residues. Germline V gene lookup returns CDR1 DFQATT and CDR2 SNEGSKA (reference sequence). V was pared by 3 bases and J by 1 base, with 10 bases between. CDR3 amino acids: CSASGGSSGANVLTF. The CDR3 coding sequence is TGCAGTGCTAGCGGAGGGTCATCTGGGGCCAACGTCCTGACTTTC.

This clonotype has more than one count but fewer than ten. CDR3 bases: TGTGCCACCAGTGATCTAGGGACAGGGGAGGCCGGGGAGCTGTTTTTT. It yields the protein CATSDLGTGEAGELFF. The V and J genes are TRBV24-1 and TRBJ2-2; 10 nucleotides line up with TRBD1. V lost 3 bases, J lost 6 bases, and 6 bases stayed unmatched. This CDR3 contains 16 residues. The germline V gene encodes CDR1 KGHDR and CDR2 SFDVKD.

Only a few counts were recorded for this clonotype. The chain has TRBV20-1 and TRBJ1-1; 7 nucleotides line up with TRBD1. V shed 6 bases, J shed 0 bases, and the junction held 10 bases outside the gene matches. Germline assignment: CDR1 DFQATT and CDR2 SNEGSKA (reference sequence). There are 15 residues in the CDR3. The DNA for the CDR3 is TGCAGTGCCCTAACACTGACAGGGATGAACACTGAAGCTTTCTTT. As protein: CSALTLTGMNTEAFF.

This clonotype was found a few times. The J gene is TRBJ2-7, the V gene TRBV27; 8 bases align to TRBD1. The CDR3 is made up of 15 amino acids. Per the germline V gene, CDR1 is MNHEY and CDR2 is SMNVEV (reference sequence). V lost 5 bases and J lost 5; bases outside the gene matches: 11. The CDR3 spells CASSETGVRGDEQYF. For the CDR3, the DNA is TGTGCCAGCAGTGAGACAGGGGTAAGAGGGGACGAGCAGTACTTC.

The V and J genes are TRBV9 and TRBJ2-2; TRBD1 agrees at 7 bases. The V gene end was trimmed by 3 bases and the J gene end by 6 bases; junction bases not matched to a gene: 8. Looked up from germline, CDR1 is SGDLS and CDR2 is YYNGEE. CDR3 size: 15 residues. The CDR3, as DNA: TGTGCCAGCAGCGCACAGGGGCGTCCACCCGGGGAGCTGTTTTTT. Protein product: CASSAQGRPPGELFF.

The sample holds many counts of this clonotype. The chain employs TRBV28 and TRBJ2-3; D is unresolved. Germline values: CDR1 MDHEN, CDR2 SYDVKM. This CDR3 comprises 16 residues. Between the trimmed V and J ends, which lost 5 bases and 2 bases, there was a span of 17 bases. CDR3 bases: TGTGCCAGCAGTCGAGTATTCCGAGGCTACACAGATACGCAGTATTTT. It encodes CASSRVFRGYTDTQYF.

This clonotype has only a few counts. V gene TRBV7-3 combines with J gene TRBJ2-1, with 10 bases lining up with TRBD2. V shed 5 bases, J shed 4 bases, and the junction held 2 bases outside the gene matches. The CDR3 contains 14 residues. CDR1 and CDR2 from the germline V gene are SGHTA and FQGTGA. The CDR3 nucleotides are TGTGCCAGCAGCATTAGCGGGGGGTACAATGAGCAGTTCTTC. Translating it yields CASSISGGYNEQFF.